This record concerns one T cell receptor beta chain sequence. The data were obtained in a study of blood T cell repertoires in COVID-19. As for the study in general: The samples span acute and convalescent COVID-19 from the United States, Italy and Spain. PBMCs, B-cell-depleted T cells, or T cells provided the cDNA or gDNA that made up the material.

Germline CDR1 is LNHNV and CDR2 is YYDKDF (reference sequence). V lost 1 base and J 0 bases, leaving 7 bases between the germline ends. This CDR3 has 15 amino acids. As processed by the authors: Estimation of nucleated cell counts relied on the amplification of reference gene primers. TCRdb's table, derived via immunoSEQ multiplex PCR, lists solely in-frame clones and lacks some. Clone size and V and J calls were adopted from that table, with D and trimming inferred from the DNA. The sample includes 100,000 to 150,000 clones, 70% to 90% of them seen just once. Sequenced sample: peripheral blood. The J gene is TRBJ2-1, the V gene TRBV15; no definite D call. The receptor's source is a woman of 80 years or more with acute or convalescent COVID-19. The CDR3 region has the DNA TGTGCCACCAGCAGAGCGTCTAACTCCTACAATGAGCAGTTCTTC. Its translation is CATSRASNSYNEQFF.